This T cell receptor beta chain was captured by sequencing in a study of shared clonotypes between healthy human individuals. The V gene lost 0 bases and the J gene lost 0 bases, with 12 bases spanning the gap. Germline CDR1 and CDR2: MNHEY and SVGAGI. The CDR3 consists of 16 residues. Here immunoSEQ multiplex PCR was the method, and the copy in TCRdb shows in-frame clones only, minus some. The repertoire includes millions of clones, roughly 92% of them detected once, and about 0.13% sits in the top ten. The chain links TRBV6-5 to TRBJ2-7, with D possibly being TRBD2 (5 bases). The clonotype comes from a man between 18 and 29 years old in good health. The sequenced material came from naive CD4+ T cells sorted from blood. Noted subset: CD45RA+ positively selected. DNA for the CDR3: TGTGCCAGCAGTTACTCGGCGCAGCGGAGCTCCTACGAGCAGTACTTC. The encoded protein is CASSYSAQRSSYEQYF.